These 2 T cell receptor beta chains share one sample of origin, sequenced in a study of CD8+CD57+ T cells in acquired aplastic anemia. For sequencing, patients were chosen who had shown expansion of CD8+CD57+ cells by flow cytometry. It was genomic DNA that served as the template for profiling TCR beta VDJ and CDR3. TCRdb passed the reads through MiXCR, listing each CDR3 protein once. The sample lists approximately 150,000 distinct CDR3 sequences, 71% occurring once. The sample consisted of sorted CD4+, CD8+, or CD8+CD57+ T cells (not recorded which) from PBMCs. These receptors all come from a human donor with aplastic anemia.

V usage is TRBV5-5 and J usage is TRBJ2-6, with D unclear. The V end lost 5 bases, the J end lost 0 bases, and 12 bases lay between the germline ends. Germline assignment: CDR1 SGHKS and CDR2 YYEKEE (reference sequence). This CDR3 is built from 16 residues. CDR3 DNA: TGTGCCAGCAGGGACCCACTCCGCTCTGGGGCCAACGTCCTGACTTTC. Its protein product is CASRDPLRSGANVLTF.

V gene TRBV9 combines with J gene TRBJ2-3, with 9 positions matching TRBD2. The germline V gene has CDR1 SGDLS and CDR2 YYNGEE. The V and J ends lost 4 bases and 5 bases, in that order; junction bases with no gene match: 14. This CDR3 contains 17 residues. CDR3 protein: CASSTRGGGGAGDTQYF. The CDR3 nucleotides are TGTGCCAGCAGCACCCGCGGTGGCGGGGGGGCAGGAGATACGCAGTATTTT.